The clone carrying this T cell receptor beta chain has more than one count but fewer than ten. CDR3 length equals 14 residues. Trimming stripped 3 bases from V and 1 base from J, with 9 bases between. Germline CDR1 SGHTA, CDR2 FQGNSA. Libraries were prepared by immunoSEQ multiplex PCR; TCRdb keeps only in-frame clonotypes and omits some of them. The table has about 280,000 clones, around 86% seen once. This sample stems from a study of blood T cell repertoires in COVID-19. The TCR comes from a human donor in a cohort sampled during active COVID-19. Sequenced material: peripheral blood. The gene calls are TRBV7-2 and TRBJ1-2, with unresolved D. Here the CDR3 reads CASSFGGSNYGYTF. DNA of the CDR3: TGTGCCAGCAGCTTTGGAGGGAGTAACTATGGCTACACCTTC.